The 10 T cell receptor beta chains below come from one sample, sequenced in a study of T cell repertoires in cytomegalovirus infection. TCRdb recomputed calls from the reads with MiXCR, one row per CDR3 protein. The repertoire includes some 350,000 distinct CDR3 sequences, 15% to 20% of them detected once, and approximately 10% sits in the top ten. Material for sequencing was PBMCs. Receptor source: a human donor in good health (CMV status not recorded). Some clones in this sample may be carry-over from other donors' samples.

This clonotype was seen repeatedly, ten times or more. The chain couples TRBV7-9 to TRBJ2-7; tentatively, D is TRBD2 (5 bases). V was pared by 2 bases and J by 5 bases, with 16 bases between. Germline-derived CDR1 and CDR2 are SEHNR and FQNEAQ (reference sequence). CDR3 length equals 15 residues. The CDR3 DNA sequence: TGTGCCAGCAGCTTAATGGACTTACCCTTGGACGAGCAGTACTTC. Its translation: CASSLMDLPLDEQYF.

This clonotype turned up a few times. V and J are TRBV6-2 or TRBV6-3 and TRBJ2-1, with 8 bases matching TRBD1. Germline V gene lookup returns CDR1 MNHEY and CDR2 SVGEGT. Unmatched junction bases numbered 6, after V lost 1 base and J lost 7 bases. The CDR3 has 15 amino acids. CDR3 sequence reads: CASSYWQGAGNEQFF. The CDR3 region has the DNA TGTGCCAGCAGTTACTGGCAGGGGGCGGGAAATGAGCAGTTCTTC.

This clonotype was seen many times. The chain combines TRBV7-6 with TRBJ2-5, with D maybe TRBD2 (6 bases). Trimming took off 1 base at V and 5 bases at J, with 14 bases between the two ends. Per the germline V gene, CDR1 is SGHVS and CDR2 is FNYEAQ. CDR3 length: 15 amino acids. CDR3 sequence (DNA): TGTGCCAGCAGCTTAGTAGCGGAGGCCATCGAGACCCAGTACTTC. Its translation is CASSLVAEAIETQYF.

In DNA form, the CDR3 reads TGTGCCAGCAGCATCGGGACTAGCGGAGGCTATGAGCAGTTCTTC. Translating gives CASSIGTSGGYEQFF. J is TRBJ2-1 and V is TRBV6-6, with 11 bases matching TRBD2. Trimming took 6 bases from V and 8 from J; bases not matched to a gene: 9. Germline V lookup: CDR1 MNHNY, CDR2 SVGAGI (reference sequence). The CDR3 has 15 amino acids.

This clonotype was detected a few times. J is TRBJ2-5 and V is TRBV3-1; 11 bases line up with TRBD2. V shed 3 bases and J 7 bases; nucleotides not matched to a gene: 7. Germline V CDR1 and CDR2: LGHDT, YNNKEL (reference sequence). The CDR3 runs 15 residues. The DNA of the CDR3 is TGTGCCAGCAGCCACTTACTAGCGGGGGCGGTGACCCAGTACTTC. Translation gives CASSHLLAGAVTQYF.

This clonotype came up many times. V is TRBV7-9 and J is TRBJ2-5, with D unresolved. The germline CDR1 and CDR2 sequences are SEHNR and FQNEAQ (reference sequence). Trimming removed 7 bases from V and 6 bases from J, with 15 bases in between. The CDR3 contains 13 residues. The CDR3 DNA is TGTGCCAGCACGGAGCCTCTGGAAAAGACCCAGTACTTC. Encoded protein: CASTEPLEKTQYF. The full variable domain, its missing parts supplied by reference TRBV7-9 and TRBJ2-5, is DTGVSQNPRHKITKRGQNVTFRCDPISEHNRLYWYRQTLGQGPEFLTYFQNEAQLEKSRLLSDRFSAERPKGSFSTLEIQRTEQGDSAMYLCASTEPLEKTQYFGPGTRLLVL.

This clonotype was seen many times. The V gene is TRBV2, the J gene TRBJ2-1, with 9 nucleotides matching TRBD2. The V and J ends lost 7 bases and 7 bases, in that order; junction bases with no gene match: 11. This CDR3 comprises 15 residues. Germline V lookup: CDR1 SNHLY, CDR2 FYNNEI. CDR3 in amino acids: CASTPIAGERNEQFF. The CDR3, as DNA: TGTGCCAGCACTCCAATAGCGGGAGAACGGAATGAGCAGTTCTTC.

This clonotype turned up a few times. V usage is TRBV12-5 and J usage is TRBJ2-1; D could derive from TRBD1 or TRBD2 (5 bases each). The CDR3 contains 18 residues. V gave up 2 bases and J gave up 7 bases, with 24 bases separating them. Looked up from germline, CDR1 is LGHNT and CDR2 is FRNRAP. The CDR3 DNA reads as TGTGCTAGTGGTTTGCTCCGGGACGGAACCGCGGTGACGAATGAGCAGTTCTTC. Protein sequence: CASGLLRDGTAVTNEQFF.

This clonotype came up a few times. The rearrangement uses TRBV7-6 and TRBJ2-7; 7 bases map to TRBD1. Germline loops: CDR1 SGHVS, CDR2 FNYEAQ. After removal of 5 bases from V and 6 bases from J, the junction contained 10 bases not matched to a gene. This CDR3 has 14 residues. CDR3: CASSGRDRFGEQYF. CDR3 bases: TGTGCCAGCAGCGGCCGGGACAGATTTGGCGAGCAGTACTTC.

V gene TRBV5-1 combines with J gene TRBJ1-3, with TRBD1 as a possible D gene (5 bases). V was trimmed by 3 bases and J by 2 bases, leaving 12 bases between them. Germline V gene data show CDR1 as SGHRS and CDR2 as YFSETQ. The CDR3 is 15 amino acids. Here the CDR3 DNA reads TGCGCCAGCAGCTCTCAGGGTACGGCTGGAAACACCATATATTTT. Its protein is CASSSQGTAGNTIYF.